The 7 T cell receptor beta chains listed next were all sequenced from one sample in a study of T-cell memory formation after mild COVID-19. TCRdb used MiXCR to reprocess the 5' RACE reads, holding one entry per CDR3 protein. The table includes roughly 110,000 distinct CDR3 sequences, over 13% detected once. The sample comprised PBMCs or a T cell subset sorted from them (not recorded which). These receptors all come from a young man who had mild COVID-19 (a few samples of this study predate the infection). Cell type and time point are not known.

In its sample, this clonotype was seen a few times. The rearrangement uses TRBV20-1 and TRBJ2-1, with D tentatively TRBD2 (5 bases). Germline CDR1 reads DFQATT; CDR2 reads SNEGSKA (reference sequence). This CDR3 has 13 amino acids. V lost 4 bases, J lost 4 bases, and 11 bases lay in between. CDR3 residues: CSATRVTYNEQFF. The CDR3 nucleotides are TGCAGTGCTACGCGGGTTACTTACAATGAGCAGTTCTTC.

V and J are TRBV29-1 and TRBJ2-5; D is perhaps TRBD1 (5 bases). This CDR3 contains 14 residues. V shed 3 bases and J shed 4 bases, with 15 bases lying between them. Germline V gene lookup returns CDR1 SQVTM and CDR2 ANQGSEA. CDR3 nucleotide sequence: TGCAGCGTTGATATGGTTCAGGGTATAGAGACCCAGTACTTC. Protein: CSVDMVQGIETQYF.

This clonotype has only a few counts. The J gene is TRBJ2-3, the V gene TRBV9; the D is unclear. The ends were cut back, 0 bases at V and 1 base at J, with 18 bases in the middle. Per germline, CDR1 SGDLS and CDR2 YYNGEE. The CDR3 length is 18 residues. The CDR3 nucleotides are TGTGCCAGCAGCGTAGGCCATGACATGTACTCCGGCACAGATACGCAGTATTTT. Amino acids: CASSVGHDMYSGTDTQYF.

This clonotype was seen more than once but under ten times. The rearrangement uses TRBV27 and TRBJ1-6; the D is unclear. In germline, CDR1 is MNHEY, CDR2 SMNVEV (reference sequence). V lost 5 bases and J 7 bases, leaving 12 bases between the germline ends. The CDR3 is made up of 14 amino acids. The CDR3 spells CASSATAGNSPLHF. The CDR3 DNA is TGTGCCAGCAGTGCGACCGCAGGAAATTCACCCCTCCACTTT.

CDR3 protein: CASSYGGGADTQYF. As DNA, the CDR3 is TGTGCCAGCAGTTACGGCGGGGGGGCAGATACGCAGTATTTT. J is TRBJ2-3 and V is TRBV6-2 or TRBV6-3; 9 nucleotides align to TRBD2. Germline trimming cut 2 bases from V and 4 bases from J; bases unmatched to any gene: 1. The CDR3 consists of 14 residues. Per the germline V gene, CDR1 is MNHEY and CDR2 is SVGEGT.

This clonotype was picked up many times. J is TRBJ2-1 and V is TRBV5-8; perhaps TRBD1 as D (6 bases). The CDR3 length is 14 residues. The V gene lost 4 bases and the J gene lost 7 bases, with 15 bases spanning the gap. CDR1 is SGHTS, CDR2 YDEGEE, per germline. As DNA, the CDR3 is TGTGCCAGCAGCATTCGGACAGTAAGAAATGAGCAGTTCTTC. Its translation: CASSIRTVRNEQFF.

This clonotype turned up a few times. The chain uses TRBV6-5 and TRBJ2-1, with D tentatively TRBD1 or TRBD2 (5 bases each). From germline, CDR1 is MNHEY and CDR2 SVGAGI. The ends were cut back, 10 bases at V and 7 bases at J, with 17 bases in the middle. The CDR3 has 13 residues. The CDR3 sequence is CATSDEGLNEQFF. CDR3 DNA sequence: TGTGCCACATCGGACGAGGGGTTGAATGAGCAGTTCTTC.